This paragraph reports one T cell receptor (beta chain). The CDR3 is 17 residues long. The germline V and J ends were trimmed by 0 bases and 5 bases, with 17 bases remaining between them. CDR1 is LGHDT and CDR2 is YNNKEL in the germline V gene (reference sequence). TEMRA cells were FACS-enriched, unlike CD8+ and CD4+ T cells, which were negatively isolated. The data are from a study of CD8 T cells in Susac syndrome. Random hexamers primed reverse transcription of roughly 0.45 to 1 ug RNA. Across 54 Vbeta and 13 Jbeta, TCR beta CDR3 was amplified with immunoSEQ multiplex PCR. TCRdb fed the immunoSEQ multiplex PCR reads into MiXCR, producing one record per CDR3 protein. Of about 400,000 distinct CDR3 sequences listed, more than 80% are singletons.

This clonotype was obtained from a human donor with multiple sclerosis. The rearrangement joins TRBV3-1 to TRBJ2-1; possibly TRBD1 for D (5 bases). Sequencing was performed on CD8+ T cells from PBMCs. In DNA, the CDR3 is TGTGCCAGCAGCCAAGAAACCCGGGCAGGGTGGGACAATGAGCAGTTCTTC. Its translation is CASSQETRAGWDNEQFF.